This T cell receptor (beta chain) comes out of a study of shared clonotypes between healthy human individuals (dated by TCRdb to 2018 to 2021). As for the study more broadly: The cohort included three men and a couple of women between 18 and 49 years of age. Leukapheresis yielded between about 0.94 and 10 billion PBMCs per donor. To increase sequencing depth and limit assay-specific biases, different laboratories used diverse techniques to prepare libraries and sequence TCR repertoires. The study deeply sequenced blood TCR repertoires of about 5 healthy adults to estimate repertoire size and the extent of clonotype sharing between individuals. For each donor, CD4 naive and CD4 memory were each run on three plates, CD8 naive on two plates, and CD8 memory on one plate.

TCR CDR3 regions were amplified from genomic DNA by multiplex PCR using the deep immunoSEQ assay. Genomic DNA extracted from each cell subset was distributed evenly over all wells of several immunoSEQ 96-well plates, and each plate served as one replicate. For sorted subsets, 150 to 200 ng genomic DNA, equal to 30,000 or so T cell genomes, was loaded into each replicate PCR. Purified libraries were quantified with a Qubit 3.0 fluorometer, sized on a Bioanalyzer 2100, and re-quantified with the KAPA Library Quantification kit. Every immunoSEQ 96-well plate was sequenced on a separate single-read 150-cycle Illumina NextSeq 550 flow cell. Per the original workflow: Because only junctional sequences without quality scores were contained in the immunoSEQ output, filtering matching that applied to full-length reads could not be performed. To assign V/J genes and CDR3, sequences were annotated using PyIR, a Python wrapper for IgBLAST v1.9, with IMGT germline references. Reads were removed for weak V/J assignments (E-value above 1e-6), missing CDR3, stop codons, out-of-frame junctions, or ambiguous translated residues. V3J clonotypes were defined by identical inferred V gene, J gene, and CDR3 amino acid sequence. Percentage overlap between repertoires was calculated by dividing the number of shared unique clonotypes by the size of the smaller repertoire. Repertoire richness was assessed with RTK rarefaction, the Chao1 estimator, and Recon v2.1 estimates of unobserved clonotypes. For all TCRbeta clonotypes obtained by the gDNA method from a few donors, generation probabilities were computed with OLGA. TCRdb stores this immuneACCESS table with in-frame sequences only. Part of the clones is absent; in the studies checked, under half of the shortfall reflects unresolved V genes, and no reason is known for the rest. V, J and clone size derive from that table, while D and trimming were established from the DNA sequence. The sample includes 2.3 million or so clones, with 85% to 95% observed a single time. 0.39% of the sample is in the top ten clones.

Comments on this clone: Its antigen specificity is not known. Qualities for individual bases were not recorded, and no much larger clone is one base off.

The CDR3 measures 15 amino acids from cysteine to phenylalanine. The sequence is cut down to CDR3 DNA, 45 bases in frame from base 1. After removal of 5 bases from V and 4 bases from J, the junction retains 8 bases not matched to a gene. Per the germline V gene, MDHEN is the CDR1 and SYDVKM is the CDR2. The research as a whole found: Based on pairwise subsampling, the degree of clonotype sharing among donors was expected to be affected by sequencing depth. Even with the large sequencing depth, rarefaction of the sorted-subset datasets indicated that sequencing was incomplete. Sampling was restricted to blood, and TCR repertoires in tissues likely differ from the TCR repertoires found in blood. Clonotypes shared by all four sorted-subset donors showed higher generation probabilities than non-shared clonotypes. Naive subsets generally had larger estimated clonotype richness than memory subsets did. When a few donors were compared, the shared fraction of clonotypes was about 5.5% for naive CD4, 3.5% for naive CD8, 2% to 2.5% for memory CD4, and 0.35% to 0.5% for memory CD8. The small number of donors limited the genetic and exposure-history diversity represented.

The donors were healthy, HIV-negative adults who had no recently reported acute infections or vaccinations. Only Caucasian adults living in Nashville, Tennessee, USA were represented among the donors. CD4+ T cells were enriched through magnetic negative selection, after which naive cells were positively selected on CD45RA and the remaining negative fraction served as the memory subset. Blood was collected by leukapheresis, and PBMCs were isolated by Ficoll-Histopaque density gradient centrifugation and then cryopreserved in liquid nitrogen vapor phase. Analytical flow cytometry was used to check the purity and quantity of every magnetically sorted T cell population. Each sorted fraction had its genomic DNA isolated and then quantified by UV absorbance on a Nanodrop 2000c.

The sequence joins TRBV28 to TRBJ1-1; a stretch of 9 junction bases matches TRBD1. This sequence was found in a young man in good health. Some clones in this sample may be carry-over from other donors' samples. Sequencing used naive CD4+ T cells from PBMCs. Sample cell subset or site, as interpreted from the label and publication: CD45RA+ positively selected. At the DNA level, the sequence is TGTGCCAGCAGTCCTGGGGACAGGGACCCCACTGAAGCTTTCTTT. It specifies CASSPGDRDPTEAFF.